A selection of T cell receptor beta chains follows, all from one sample in a study of beta chain features in type 1 diabetes. Repertoires were generated with immunoSEQ multiplex PCR, while TCRdb's copy carries only in-frame clones and drops some. Found here are 150,000 to 200,000 clones, around 13% of them singletons; the top ten hold 0.5% to 0.75%. The sample taken for sequencing was central memory CD4+ T cells from blood. The receptors come from a woman between 18 and 29 years old in good health. Each CDR3 is given with its conserved first and last residue. The D gene is left open where the match is weak. The size field is filled for only some rows; it gives once, few, many or a size class.

V gene	D gene	clone size	CDR3 length	J gene	CDR3 protein	CDR3 DNA
TRBV12-2	-	-	15	TRBJ1-2	CASRLTRDSNYGYTF	TGTGCAAGTCGCCTGACCCGGGACAGTAACTATGGCTACACCTTC
TRBV7-9	TRBD1	-	15	TRBJ1-3	CASSLDLYRGNTIYF	TGTGCCAGCAGCTTAGACCTCTACAGGGGCAACACCATATATTTT
TRBV7-9	TRBD2	few	14	TRBJ2-7	CASSHGTSEYEQYF	TGTGCCAGCAGCCACGGGACTAGCGAGTACGAGCAGTACTTC
TRBV10-3	TRBD1	few	13	TRBJ1-5	CAIRDRDNQPQHF	TGTGCCATCAGGGACAGGGACAATCAGCCCCAGCATTTT
TRBV11-2	-	few	16	TRBJ1-1	CASSFLRGRSGTEAFF	TGTGCCAGCAGCTTCCTCAGGGGCAGGAGCGGCACTGAAGCTTTCTTT
TRBV10-3	-	-	16	TRBJ2-7	CAISDSLLRSAYEQYF	TGTGCCATCAGTGATTCACTTTTACGTTCCGCCTACGAGCAGTACTTC
TRBV2	TRBD1	-	14	TRBJ1-1	CASSSEGASIEAFF	TGTGCCAGCAGTTCCGAGGGGGCGAGCATAGAAGCTTTCTTT
TRBV4-1	-	few	16	TRBJ2-3	CASSLYGRQSTDTQYF	TGCGCCAGCAGCCTATACGGGAGACAGTCCACAGATACGCAGTATTTT
TRBV2	-	few	12	TRBJ1-1	CASSHRDTEAFF	TGTGCCAGCAGTCACCGGGACACTGAAGCTTTCTTT
TRBV5-1	-	many	15	TRBJ2-2	CASSLSKGDTGELFF	TGCGCCAGCAGCTTGTCCAAAGGGGACACCGGGGAGCTGTTTTTT
TRBV30	-	-	12	TRBJ1-5	CACPLWGQPQHF	TGTGCCTGCCCCCTCTGGGGCCAGCCCCAGCATTTT
TRBV11-2	-	-	15	TRBJ2-5	CASSLVVHLQETQYF	TGTGCCAGCAGCTTAGTGGTACACCTTCAAGAGACCCAGTACTTC
TRBV5-4	-	few	15	TRBJ2-2	CASSLGVSDTGELFF	TGTGCCAGCAGCTTAGGGGTCTCGGACACCGGGGAGCTGTTTTTT
TRBV5-1	-	few	16	TRBJ1-1	CASSLSAGLRSTEAFF	TGCGCCAGCAGCTTGTCGGCGGGTCTTCGGAGCACTGAAGCTTTCTTT
TRBV19	TRBD2	few	15	TRBJ2-1	CASSKLAGAHNEQFF	TGTGCCAGTAGCAAACTAGCGGGAGCCCACAATGAGCAGTTCTTC
TRBV7-9	-	-	15	TRBJ2-7	CASSLVQGPTYEQYF	TGTGCCAGCAGCTTAGTTCAGGGTCCGACCTACGAGCAGTACTTC
TRBV28	-	few	12	TRBJ2-7	CASSPTGDHQYF	TGTGCCAGCAGTCCGACGGGGGACCACCAGTACTTC
TRBV30	TRBD2	few	13	TRBJ2-1	CAWTAGGVREQFF	TGTGCCTGGACAGCGGGAGGAGTCAGGGAGCAGTTCTTC
TRBV29-1	-	few	16	TRBJ2-7	CSVEEWGGETGYEQYF	TGCAGCGTTGAAGAATGGGGGGGTGAGACAGGCTACGAGCAGTACTTC
TRBV11-2	TRBD1	few	13	TRBJ1-2	CASSPGTVGGYTF	TGTGCCAGCAGCCCAGGGACAGTTGGGGGCTACACCTTC
TRBV7-2	-	few	12	TRBJ2-7	CASSLGAYEQYF	TGTGCCAGCAGCTTAGGAGCGTACGAGCAGTACTTC
TRBV6-1	-	-	14	TRBJ1-5	CASNPTGSNQPQHF	TGTGCCAGCAACCCGACCGGGAGCAATCAGCCCCAGCATTTT
TRBV6-6	-	few	16	TRBJ2-3	CASTLESGTRTDTQYF	TGTGCCAGCACCTTAGAGTCCGGGACACGCACAGATACGCAGTATTTT
TRBV2	TRBD2	many	15	TRBJ2-3	CASRGLAGKGDTQYF	TGTGCCAGCAGGGGACTAGCGGGAAAAGGAGATACGCAGTATTTT
TRBV5-1	TRBD2	-	15	TRBJ2-1	CASSLGLAGDNEQFF	TGCGCCAGCAGCCTGGGACTAGCGGGAGACAATGAGCAGTTCTTC
TRBV6-5	TRBD1	-	16	TRBJ2-1	CASSYTTGALYNEQFF	TGTGCCAGCAGTTACACGACAGGGGCCTTATACAATGAGCAGTTCTTC
TRBV27	-	-	14	TRBJ2-1	CASSLRGFYNEQFF	TGTGCCAGCAGTTTACGAGGGTTCTACAATGAGCAGTTCTTC
TRBV2	-	-	16	TRBJ1-5	CASSEYGGMSNQPQHF	TGTGCCAGCAGTGAATACGGGGGAATGAGCAATCAGCCCCAGCATTTT
TRBV2	TRBD1	-	15	TRBJ1-4	CASSPPGQSNEKLFF	TGTGCCAGCAGTCCCCCGGGACAGAGTAATGAAAAACTGTTTTTT
TRBV14	TRBD2	-	13	TRBJ2-1	CASSRGLADEQFF	TGTGCCAGCAGTCGAGGACTAGCCGATGAGCAGTTCTTC
TRBV25-1	-	-	17	TRBJ2-2	CASRGSLTALNTGELFF	TGTGCCAGCAGGGGGTCCTTGACAGCTTTGAACACCGGGGAGCTGTTTTTT
TRBV30	TRBD2	many	13	TRBJ2-1	CAWVGLVGNEQFF	TGTGCCTGGGTGGGACTAGTCGGCAATGAGCAGTTCTTC
TRBV7-9	TRBD1	-	16	TRBJ2-3	CASSRERQGSTDTQYF	TGTGCCAGCAGCCGAGAGAGACAGGGAAGCACAGATACGCAGTATTTT
TRBV30	-	few	13	TRBJ2-7	CAWQSPGTYEQYF	TGTGCCTGGCAATCCCCGGGAACTTACGAGCAGTACTTC
TRBV5-4	TRBD1	-	13	TRBJ2-1	CASSSTGGNEQFF	TGTGCCAGCAGCTCGACAGGGGGCAATGAGCAGTTCTTC
TRBV9	TRBD1	-	15	TRBJ1-4	CASSLRDRGYEKLFF	TGTGCCAGCAGCCTCCGGGACAGGGGGTATGAAAAACTGTTTTTT
TRBV7-8	-	-	13	TRBJ1-1	CASSPMDRSEAFF	TGTGCCAGCAGCCCAATGGACAGATCTGAAGCTTTCTTT
TRBV28	TRBD1	-	15	TRBJ2-5	CASSLHRGLGETQYF	TGTGCCAGCAGTCTCCACAGGGGGCTAGGGGAGACCCAGTACTTC
TRBV5-6	TRBD2	-	13	TRBJ2-1	CASSWGTSDEQFF	TGTGCCAGCAGCTGGGGGACTAGCGATGAGCAGTTCTTC
TRBV7-2	TRBD1	-	14	TRBJ1-1	CASSRDRSNTEAFF	TGTGCCAGCAGCCGGGACAGATCGAACACTGAAGCTTTCTTT
TRBV14	-	-	18	TRBJ2-7	CASSQAPWRRKPYYEQYF	TGTGCCAGCAGCCAAGCCCCTTGGAGGCGGAAACCTTACTACGAGCAGTACTTC
TRBV28	-	few	15	TRBJ2-7	CASSPRGGGSLEQYF	TGTGCCAGCAGCCCCCGAGGAGGTGGAAGCTTAGAGCAGTACTTC
TRBV29-1	TRBD2	-	14	TRBJ2-1	CSVVAGGFDNEQFF	TGCAGCGTTGTAGCGGGGGGTTTCGACAATGAGCAGTTCTTC
TRBV7-8	-	few	14	TRBJ1-2	CASSSRSGGYGYTF	TGTGCCAGCAGCTCCCGGTCAGGAGGCTATGGCTACACCTTC
TRBV6-5	-	-	15	TRBJ2-3	CASSPQGLRTDTQYF	TGTGCCAGCAGTCCCCAGGGGCTCCGCACAGATACGCAGTATTTT
TRBV4-1	-	-	14	TRBJ2-3	CASSQPRRDRTQYF	TGCGCCAGCAGCCAACCCAGGAGGGACCGGACGCAGTATTTT
TRBV6-5	-	few	15	TRBJ1-2	CASSYPYRQSYGYTF	TGTGCCAGCAGTTACCCCTACAGGCAGTCCTATGGCTACACCTTC
TRBV15	-	few	14	TRBJ2-7	CATSIPGMAYEQYF	TGTGCCACCAGCATTCCGGGGATGGCCTACGAGCAGTACTTC
TRBV7-2	TRBD2	few	16	TRBJ2-2	CASSARNGRAAGELFF	TGTGCCAGCAGCGCAAGGAACGGGAGGGCCGCCGGGGAGCTGTTTTTT
TRBV7-2	TRBD2	-	12	TRBJ2-7	CASGAGLYEQYF	TGTGCCAGCGGAGCGGGACTCTACGAGCAGTACTTC
TRBV7-3	-	few	14	TRBJ2-5	CASSLAGRQETQYF	TGTGCCAGCAGCTTAGCGGGACGCCAAGAGACCCAGTACTTC
TRBV5-1	-	few	14	TRBJ2-1	CASSSLRPLGEQFF	TGCGCCAGCAGCTCACTAAGGCCCTTGGGTGAGCAGTTCTTC
TRBV27	-	-	13	TRBJ1-2	CASSPHLRGGYTF	TGTGCCAGCAGCCCACATCTCAGGGGCGGCTACACCTTC
TRBV28	-	few	12	TRBJ2-2	CASSAQGVGLFF	TGTGCCAGCAGTGCTCAGGGCGTCGGGCTGTTTTTT
TRBV5-1	TRBD2	-	18	TRBJ2-2	CASSLKTTSGSPTGELFF	TGCGCCAGCAGCTTGAAGACGACTAGCGGGAGCCCCACCGGGGAGCTGTTTTTT
TRBV18	-	few	15	TRBJ2-5	CASSPPSLGRETQYF	TGTGCCAGCTCACCACCGTCCCTGGGGAGGGAGACCCAGTACTTC
TRBV2	TRBD1	few	14	TRBJ2-2	CASSDDRGYGELFF	TGTGCCAGCAGTGATGACAGGGGGTACGGGGAGCTGTTTTTT
TRBV5-1	-	few	15	TRBJ2-5	CASSLAVGKGETQYF	TGCGCCAGCAGCTTGGCGGTGGGAAAGGGGGAGACCCAGTACTTC